This T cell receptor (beta chain) was captured by sequencing in a study of blood T cell repertoires in COVID-19. Study summary: Samples representing acute and convalescent COVID-19 were sourced from the United States, Italy and Spain.

Sequencing used immunoSEQ multiplex PCR; TCRdb keeps in-frame clones, though not all of them. The sample has roughly 200,000 clones; 85% to 90% are singletons. Germline CDR1 is SGDLS and CDR2 is YYNGEE. CDR3 length equals 17 residues. The germline V and J ends were trimmed by 0 bases and 2 bases, with 16 bases remaining between them. The V call is TRBV9, the J call TRBJ2-3; D unresolved. This sequence originates from a middle-aged woman with acute COVID-19. Sequencing was performed on PBMCs or T cells enriched from blood (not recorded which). The CDR3: CASSVGGSGRYTDTQYF. The CDR3 nucleotides are TGTGCCAGCAGCGTAGGAGGATCCGGCCGATACACAGATACGCAGTATTTT.